These 32 T cell receptor beta chains originate from one sample sequenced in a study of cytomegalovirus exposure and HLA in healthy donors. The PCR had 60 Vbeta and 13 Jbeta primers. The assay was immunoSEQ multiplex PCR, and TCRdb's table has in-frame clones only and misses some. This table holds roughly 180,000 clones, roughly 84% found once. The sample taken for sequencing was PBMCs. The source is a man aged 25 to 45 in good health and CMV-seronegative.

The chain carries TRBV2 and TRBJ2-7; the match to TRBD1 covers 9 bases. The CDR3 extends over 15 amino acids. Germline-derived CDR1 and CDR2 are SNHLY and FYNNEI. Unmatched junction bases numbered 9, after V lost 7 bases and J lost 2 bases. The CDR3, as DNA: TGTGCCAGCACAAGGGACAGGGAAGCTACCTACGAGCAGTACTTC. It translates to CASTRDREATYEQYF. The full variable domain, its missing parts supplied by reference TRBV2 and TRBJ2-7, is EPEVTQTPSHQVTQMGQEVILRCVPISNHLYFYWYRQILGQKVEFLVSFYNNEISEKSEIFDDQFSVERPDGSNFTLKIRSTKLEDSAMYFCASTRDREATYEQYFGPGTRLTVT.

V usage is TRBV18 and J usage is TRBJ2-7, with 10 bases aligning to TRBD1. Germline loops: CDR1 KGHSH, CDR2 LQKENI. Trimming at V came to 8 bases and at J to 2 bases, leaving 6 bases not matched to a gene. The length of the CDR3 is 14 residues. DNA of the CDR3: TGTGCCAGCCAAACCGGGACAGGGGCCTACGAGCAGTACTTC. Amino acid sequence: CASQTGTGAYEQYF.

The rearrangement uses TRBV27 and TRBJ2-1, with D maybe TRBD2 (6 bases). CDR3 length: 13 amino acids. Germline-derived CDR1 and CDR2 are MNHEY and SMNVEV (reference sequence). Trimming shortened V by 2 bases and J by 12 bases, and 14 bases separated the two germline ends. The CDR3: CASSLASTGGQFF. DNA of the CDR3: TGTGCCAGCAGTTTAGCTTCAACCGGGGGGCAGTTCTTC.

This chain uses TRBV4-1 with TRBJ2-7; D not resolved. There are 13 residues in the CDR3. The V gene lost 2 bases and the J gene lost 3 bases, with 8 bases spanning the gap. Germline V gives CDR1 MGHRA, CDR2 YSYEKL. DNA for the CDR3: TGCGCCAGCAGCCAACTACCGGGCTACGAGCAGTACTTC. Residues: CASSQLPGYEQYF.

This chain links TRBV7-6 with TRBJ2-1; 8 bases are shared with TRBD2. Unmatched junction bases numbered 7, after V lost 1 base and J lost 8 bases. In germline, CDR1 is SGHVS, CDR2 FNYEAQ. The CDR3 runs 15 residues. The CDR3 is CASSLGSGSSDEQFF. DNA for the CDR3: TGTGCCAGCAGCTTAGGGAGCGGGAGTTCCGATGAGCAGTTCTTC.

V is TRBV6-1 and J is TRBJ1-2, with 9 bases aligning to TRBD1. V gave up 5 bases and J gave up 7 bases; unmatched junction bases: 5. This CDR3 region has 13 residues. CDR1 is MNHNS, CDR2 SASEGT, per germline. CDR3 protein: CASSPQGAVGYTF. CDR3 DNA sequence: TGTGCCAGCAGTCCACAGGGGGCCGTTGGCTACACCTTC.

This sequence joins TRBV27 and TRBJ2-7; D is uncertain. This CDR3 contains 12 residues. Germline values: CDR1 MNHEY, CDR2 SMNVEV (reference sequence). The ends were cut back, 8 bases at V and 3 bases at J, with 11 bases in the middle. In DNA, the CDR3 is TGTGCCAGCTGGAGCGAGTACTACGAGCAGTACTTC. Its protein product is CASWSEYYEQYF.

This clone was counted a single time. The rearrangement links TRBV30 to TRBJ1-5; 8 bases align to TRBD1. This CDR3 has 15 amino acids. Germline loops: CDR1 GTSNPN, CDR2 SVGIG (reference sequence). Germline trimming cut 6 bases from V and 5 bases from J; bases unmatched to any gene: 12. The CDR3 spells CACTGKGQGHQPQHF. The CDR3 DNA reads as TGTGCCTGTACTGGAAAAGGACAGGGTCATCAGCCCCAGCATTTT.

This clone was counted once. This chain joins TRBV4-3 and TRBJ2-7; 13 bases fit TRBD2. Per germline, CDR1 LGHNA and CDR2 YSLEER. Losses at the gene ends were 1 base for V and 2 bases for J; bases not matched to a gene: 8. The CDR3 spans 18 residues. CDR3: CASSQGMRGTSGTYEQYF. The DNA for the CDR3 is TGCGCCAGCAGCCAAGGGATGCGAGGGACTAGCGGGACCTACGAGCAGTACTTC.

The V gene is TRBV9, the J gene TRBJ2-5, with 8 positions matching TRBD2. Germline CDR1 SGDLS, CDR2 YYNGEE. This CDR3 region has 15 residues. Trimming took 0 bases from V and 5 from J; bases not matched to a gene: 6. Here the CDR3 reads CASSVGGTRMETQYF. DNA of the CDR3: TGTGCCAGCAGCGTAGGAGGGACTAGAATGGAGACCCAGTACTTC.

The gene calls are TRBV9 and TRBJ2-3; tentatively, D is TRBD2 (6 bases). The V end was cut by 0 bases, the J end by 1 base, with 12 bases between. The CDR3 runs to 16 residues. Germline loops: CDR1 SGDLS, CDR2 YYNGEE. In nucleotides, the CDR3 is TGTGCCAGCAGCGTAGGCAGGAGGAGGGGCACAGATACGCAGTATTTT. It encodes CASSVGRRRGTDTQYF.

The CDR3 protein is CASSLDRGPQYF. Here the CDR3 DNA reads TGCGCCAGCAGCTTGGACAGGGGCCCTCAGTACTTC. The chain employs TRBV5-1 and TRBJ2-4, with 7 bases that match TRBD1. The V segment lost 0 bases and the J segment 12 bases; nucleotides outside the gene matches: 3. Germline V gives CDR1 SGHRS, CDR2 YFSETQ. The CDR3 covers 12 residues.

This clone appeared a single time. The gene calls are TRBV7-9 and TRBJ1-4; D is ambiguous. The CDR3 has 15 residues. V lost 3 bases, J lost 5 bases, and 13 bases lay in between. Germline CDR1 is SEHNR and CDR2 is FQNEAQ (reference sequence). CDR3: CASSLSRVINEKLFF. For the CDR3, the DNA is TGTGCCAGCAGCTTGAGTCGGGTTATCAATGAAAAACTGTTTTTT.

In DNA form, the CDR3 reads TGTGCCACCTCGGAGGGGCCTAGCGAGCAGTACTTC. It codes for CATSEGPSEQYF. The V and J genes are TRBV6-5 and TRBJ2-7; D possibly corresponds to TRBD2 (6 bases). Germline CDR1 MNHEY, CDR2 SVGAGI. V was trimmed by 10 bases and J by 6 bases, leaving 16 bases between them. The CDR3 length is 12 residues.

The rearrangement joins TRBV30 to TRBJ2-1; D gene ambiguous. Trimming shortened V by 4 bases and J by 6 bases, and 16 bases separated the two germline ends. This CDR3 contains 14 residues. CDR1 is GTSNPN and CDR2 is SVGIG in the germline V gene (reference sequence). This chain's CDR3 is CAWTGPPELNEQFF. CDR3 bases: TGTGCCTGGACTGGGCCTCCAGAACTCAATGAGCAGTTCTTC.

This chain connects TRBV27 to TRBJ2-3; possibly TRBD1 for D (5 bases). V lost 0 bases and J lost 3, with 16 bases in between. Germline values: CDR1 MNHEY, CDR2 SMNVEV (reference sequence). This CDR3 is 17 amino acids long. The CDR3 loop is CASSLSDPRVWTDTQYF. CDR3 sequence (DNA): TGTGCCAGCAGTTTATCCGACCCCAGGGTCTGGACAGATACGCAGTATTTT.

The chain links TRBV7-9 to TRBJ2-7; 8 nucleotides align to TRBD1. CDR1 is SEHNR, CDR2 FQNEAQ, per germline (reference sequence). V was clipped by 3 bases and J by 0 bases; unmatched bases: 4. The CDR3 consists of 15 residues. The chain's CDR3 is CASSFDRGDSYEQYF. CDR3 nucleotides: TGTGCCAGCAGCTTTGACAGGGGCGACTCCTACGAGCAGTACTTC.

The rearrangement joins TRBV10-1 to TRBJ2-3; D perhaps matches TRBD2 (6 bases). There are 14 residues in the CDR3. CDR1 and CDR2 from the germline V gene are WNHNN and SYGVQD (reference sequence). V dropped 4 bases and J dropped 5 bases, with 13 bases sitting between them. The CDR3 protein is CASSGGLVQDTQYF. In DNA form, the CDR3 reads TGCGCCAGCAGTGGGGGACTGGTTCAAGATACGCAGTATTTT.

This sequence joins TRBV19 and TRBJ2-2, with TRBD2 matching over 14 bases. CDR1 and CDR2 from the germline V gene are LNHDA and SQIVND (reference sequence). The V gene end was trimmed by 10 bases and the J gene end by 7 bases; junction bases not matched to a gene: 8. The CDR3 length is 15 residues. Here the CDR3 reads CATRTSGRLGGELFF. CDR3 bases: TGTGCCACCAGGACTAGCGGGAGGTTGGGCGGGGAGCTGTTTTTT.

J is TRBJ2-7 and V is TRBV6-5; perhaps TRBD1 as D (6 bases). Trimming took 5 bases from V and 3 from J, leaving 14 bases between them. Germline loops: CDR1 MNHEY, CDR2 SVGAGI. The CDR3 covers 14 residues. CDR3 in DNA: TGTGCCAGCAGTCCTAGGGGGATTGGCTACGAGCAGTACTTC. It yields the protein CASSPRGIGYEQYF.

CDR3 region: CASSVAAGGVTDTQYF. The CDR3 region has the DNA TGTGCCAGCAGCGTAGCGGCAGGGGGTGTCACAGATACGCAGTATTTT. The chain employs TRBV9 and TRBJ2-3; 7 positions match TRBD1. V trimming: 0 bases; J trimming: 2 bases; junction bases outside the gene matches: 6. CDR1 and CDR2 from the germline V gene are SGDLS and YYNGEE. This CDR3 spans 16 amino acids. The variable domain in full, with the rest retrieved from reference TRBV9 and TRBJ2-3, is DSGVTQTPKHLITATGQRVTLRCSPRSGDLSVYWYQQSLDQGLQFLIQYYNGEERAKGNILERFSAQQFPDLHSELNLSSLELGDSALYFCASSVAAGGVTDTQYFGPGTRLTVL.

The chain carries TRBV5-1 and TRBJ2-5; TRBD1 is a possible D gene (7 bases). Germline V gives CDR1 SGHRS, CDR2 YFSETQ. Trimming removed 3 bases from V and 2 bases from J, with 14 bases in between. This CDR3 region has 15 residues. The CDR3 coding sequence is TGCGCCAGCAGCTGGGCGGGACAGTATCAAGAGACCCAGTACTTC. It specifies CASSWAGQYQETQYF.

This chain joins TRBV6-5 and TRBJ1-1, with 7 bases matching TRBD1. Germline V CDR1 and CDR2: MNHEY, SVGAGI. V lost 2 bases and J lost 2; bases outside the gene matches: 5. The CDR3 covers 15 residues. This CDR3 is CASSYHSGGNTEAFF. The CDR3 DNA follows: TGTGCCAGCAGTTACCATTCAGGGGGTAACACTGAAGCTTTCTTT.

The chain employs TRBV5-8 and TRBJ2-3, with D possibly matching TRBD1 (6 bases). The CDR3 is made up of 15 amino acids. The germline V and J ends were trimmed by 7 bases and 1 base, with 16 bases remaining between them. Germline loops: CDR1 SGHTS, CDR2 YDEGEE. The CDR3, as DNA: TGTGCCAGCGCTTCCCGGGACATACGCACAGATACGCAGTATTTT. Translation: CASASRDIRTDTQYF.

V gene TRBV4-3 combines with J gene TRBJ1-4; the D gene is possibly TRBD1 (6 bases). The CDR3 loop spans 15 amino acids. Germline lookup yields CDR1 LGHNA and CDR2 YSLEER. V lost 4 bases to trimming and J lost 7 bases, with 16 bases between them. The CDR3 DNA is TGCGCCAGCAGCCGATTAACAGGGCCTAGTGAAAAACTGTTTTTT. This sequence encodes CASSRLTGPSEKLFF.

This clone was recorded a few times. This chain uses TRBV7-9 with TRBJ1-5; TRBD1 is a possible D gene (5 bases). CDR3 length: 14 residues. With 5 bases removed from V and 4 bases from J, the gap between germline ends came to 12 bases. CDR1 and CDR2 (germline): SEHNR, FQNEAQ (reference sequence). CDR3 DNA: TGTGCCAGCAGCAAGGGGAGGGAAAATCAGCCCCAGCATTTT. Its translation: CASSKGRENQPQHF.

Comments on this clone: At one end the junction does not follow the germline gene, possibly because of a read error. At the DNA level, this CDR3 is encoded by other sequences in the same sample as well. The V gene is TRBV25-1, the J gene TRBJ2-7; D may be TRBD2 (6 bases). The CDR3 has 14 residues. CDR1 is MGHDK, CDR2 SYGVNS, per germline. This chain's CDR3 is CASSPQLGLYEQYF. The DNA for the CDR3 is TGCGCCAGCAGTCCCCAATTGGGACTCTACGAGCAGTACTTC.

For the CDR3, the DNA is TGTGCCAGCAGCTCGTTTTCAGAGACCCAGTACTTC. Amino acids: CASSSFSETQYF. This chain connects TRBV7-8 to TRBJ2-5; D not resolved. The length of the CDR3 is 12 residues. V gave up 4 bases and J gave up 4 bases, with 7 bases separating them. CDR1 and CDR2 (germline): SGHVS, FQNEAQ.

The chain couples TRBV7-2 to TRBJ2-4; possibly TRBD2 for D (6 bases). The CDR3 spans 17 residues. CDR1 and CDR2 from the germline V gene are SGHTA and FQGNSA. The ends were cut back, 2 bases at V and 9 bases at J, with 23 bases in the middle. CDR3 residues: CASSLRDRRDLAGIQYF. The CDR3 DNA follows: TGTGCCAGCAGCTTAAGGGACCGCCGGGACTTGGCGGGCATTCAGTACTTC.

The chain employs TRBV5-1 and TRBJ2-2, with 9 bases fitting TRBD2. The CDR3 length is 15 residues. Germline values: CDR1 SGHRS, CDR2 YFSETQ. With V trimmed by 4 bases and J by 2 bases, 3 bases remained unmatched. The CDR3 protein is CASSNSGGNTGELFF. CDR3 nucleotide sequence: TGCGCCAGCAGCAATAGCGGGGGTAACACCGGGGAGCTGTTTTTT.

The V call is TRBV28, the J call TRBJ2-3, with 8 positions matching TRBD1. Germline V gene data show CDR1 as MDHEN and CDR2 as SYDVKM. Germline trimming cut 5 bases from V and 8 bases from J; bases unmatched to any gene: 15. The CDR3 spans 16 residues. The CDR3 region is CASSAAGTGPLGTQYF. As DNA, the CDR3 is TGTGCCAGCAGTGCCGCCGGGACAGGTCCCTTGGGTACGCAGTATTTT.

The rearrangement links TRBV27 to TRBJ1-1; D unclear. CDR3 length: 15 residues. V was shortened by 3 bases and J by 0 bases, with 11 bases between the two germline ends. Germline V lookup: CDR1 MNHEY, CDR2 SMNVEV (reference sequence). DNA of the CDR3: TGTGCCAGCAGTTTCGATCGGGAACTGAACACTGAAGCTTTCTTT. This gives the protein CASSFDRELNTEAFF.